This TCR beta chain was sequenced during a study of cytomegalovirus exposure and HLA in healthy donors (dated 2017 in TCRdb). In terms of the full investigation: In an earlier analysis of roughly 590 of the donors, less than 350 Gb of sequence data and 90 million to 120 million unique TCR beta sequences from approximately 180 million T cells were reported. The aim of the study was to test whether cataloging public T cell receptors could identify signatures of past pathogen exposure. Typing coverage differed by locus: A, B, C, DRB1 and DQB1 were typed in about 620-630 donors, DQA1 in 500 to 550, DPA1 in some 610, and DPB1 in roughly 470. Rather than using new phenotypic data, the later analysis identified candidate immune exposures from TCR beta sequences and from how often those sequences occurred across donors. The T cell repertoires of under 750 subjects were profiled by immunosequencing and related to cytomegalovirus serostatus. A later analysis re-examined previously published TCR beta repertoires from 610 or so donors and added high-resolution HLA genotyping to investigate patterns of TCR occurrence. About 330 gigabases of sequencing data and roughly 81 million unique TCR sequences made up an early release that covered fewer than 650 HLA-typed donors. Class I and class II HLA loci were covered by the typing at four-digit resolution. Donor age, sex, ethnicity and CMV serostatus were compiled together with the repertoire data. Of the 300 to 500 genotyped donors, 65% to 90% were placed in the genetic ancestry cluster associated with self-reported Caucasian donors. A later genetic analysis took genome-wide SNP genotypes for about 55% of the roughly 670 donors and used that subset as a discovery cohort. A separate validation cohort of approximately 120 different subjects was used in addition to the 666-subject first cohort. The study combined high-throughput TCR immunosequencing, statistical association of individual TCRs with disease status, and machine learning to predict cytomegalovirus infection status. Among some 410 genotyped donors of the cohort, an average of approximately 230,000 unique TCR beta nucleotide sequences were sequenced per donor, around 20% of them non-productive. An earlier analysis of some 500 of the donors used high-throughput TCR beta sequencing to judge whether each TCR beta V gene segment behaved as functional or pseudogenic. All discovery cohort repertoires had been generated using a single sequencing platform. Several DR-DQ haplotypes were handled as single units for association and clustering because linkage in the cohort was strong. The full study reports these points: Most CMV-associated TCR beta chains appeared to be HLA-restricted in a later analysis, and the HLA associations seemed to be driven largely by CMV exposure. A later analysis found that TCR association rates varied across HLA loci, with DRB1 alleles showing the most associated TCRs and HLA-C alleles the fewest. Correlated functional status among segregating V segments might be attributable to linkage disequilibrium, but an unknown experimental factor could not be ruled out. At a false discovery rate of 0.05, a later analysis linked 16,951 TCR beta sequences to specific HLA alleles. A further reported finding was that TCR beta sequences accurately predicted the HLA-A and HLA-B alleles for most subjects in the first cohort. The classifier was reported to diagnose cytomegalovirus status with high specificity and sensitivity in both the original and validation cohorts. In vitro tests confirmed that a few of the cytomegalovirus-associated TCR beta chains recognize cytomegalovirus antigens. For the cohort, immune exposure information was limited to CMV serostatus. A later genetic analysis associated a missense DCLRE1C variant with V-gene and J-gene trimming of TCR beta chains, and an independent cohort replicated the association. Presence/absence analyses assumed roughly uniform sequencing depth across donors, an assumption that may not hold. While some public TCRs were present in many individuals, most TCR sequences turned up only very rarely across donors. A cluster of highly shared sequence variants was judged likely to represent a technical artifact of the sequencing pipeline. Strong co-occurrence of HLA alleles, especially DR and DQ, made assigning TCR associations to individual alleles difficult. The authors suggested that the approach could potentially be generalized to other disease states and immunological phenotypes. Compared with the approximately 670-donor mean, donors in an Asian-associated ancestry cluster had fewer N-insertions in productive TCRs, according to a later genetic analysis. Because HLA typing was unavailable for some donors at each locus, only the typed subset was used in association tests. Over 15 rarely observed V segments, including chromosome 9 orphons, were excluded from the earlier analysis of a few hundred of the donors because counts were too low. A later analysis reported that several top co-occurrence clusters appeared linked to parvovirus B19, influenza, CMV and Epstein-Barr virus. A later analysis found that HLA-associated TCR beta chains were more clonally expanded and had lower generation probabilities than equally common non-associated chains. In an earlier analysis of several hundred of the donors, most TCR beta V segments were observed in productive rearrangements about 87% or about 30% of the time, broadly matching IMGT annotations. Only TCR beta chains were sequenced in this cohort, and the absence of alpha or paired-chain data limited detectable features. The study listed 150 to 200 TCR beta chains as associated with cytomegalovirus. The 87-base-pair reads could not distinguish some IMGT-functional V segments, including TRBV6-2 and TRBV6-3, so those segments were excluded.

Based on the germline V gene (reference sequence), the CDR1 and CDR2 sequences are SGHKS and YYEKEE. From cysteine to phenylalanine, the CDR3 is 13 amino acids long. The DNA shown is the 39-base CDR3, in frame from base 1. V and J lose 4 bases and 4 bases, and a span of 11 bases separates them. Comment on this clone: It lacks a known antigen. Base quality data are lacking; no much larger clone is found one base away.

The library relied on the immunoSEQ multiplex PCR assay. For the multiplex PCR, a mixture combining 60 forward primers for TCR Vbeta segments and 13 reverse primers for TCR Jbeta segments was used. A multiplex PCR assay on genomic DNA amplified the CDR3 region of rearranged TCR beta genes. On the Illumina HiSeq System, the amplified TCR beta libraries were sequenced as 87-base-pair reads. The authors' pipeline ran thus. Across the 600 to 700 repertoires, a later analysis counted tens of millions of unique TCR beta chains, some 11 million of which were shared by at least two donors. Raw reads were error-corrected and collapsed into unique sequences with a nearest-neighbor algorithm that merged closely related sequences to remove PCR and sequencing errors. CDR3 sequences were aligned to IMGT reference sequences to assign V, D and J gene segments. For a sequence to be retained, at least a six-nucleotide match to both a V gene segment and a J gene segment was required. A rearrangement was called productive if the CDR3 had no stop codons and remained in frame with V and J, and every other rearrangement was called non-productive. Following IMGT convention, CDR3 was defined as the stretch from the second conserved V-encoded cysteine to the conserved J-encoded phenylalanine. The earlier analysis of about 570 of the donors excluded any sequence lacking an unambiguous match to a single V gene segment. An earlier analysis of fewer than 750 of the donors classified V segments as functional when productive rearrangements were above 56.7% and as segregating when the standard deviation between donors was above 5%. A statistical classification framework was developed to diagnose cytomegalovirus status using the catalog of TCR beta chain sequences. V and J gene assignment, in a later analysis, came from comparing TCR nucleotide sequences with IMGT/GENE-DB human TR gene sequences. The TCRdist pipeline was used in a later analysis to assign CDR3 sequences and most-parsimonious VDJ recombination scenarios. In a later analysis, each TCR beta chain was defined by its CDR3 amino acid sequence together with its V-gene family, and reads lacking a unique V-gene family were excluded. To address suspected cross-contamination and a sequencing artifact, a later analysis removed over 500 highly shared, low-generation-probability nucleotide sequences. A later analysis calculated a clonal expansion index for each public chain from normalized within-repertoire ranks of inferred template counts. In a later analysis, generation probabilities were computed using a VDJ recombination model fitted to out-of-frame rearrangements, and the results were checked against IGoR. In a later analysis, TCR-TCR, TCR-HLA and TCR-CMV co-occurrence was scored with hypergeometric tests, and a repertoire-size bias correction was applied to TCR pairs. A later analysis estimated false discovery rates by permuting HLA or CMV assignments 20 times. In a later analysis, co-occurring TCRs were grouped using DBSCAN, with TCRdist sequence similarity added in when clustering inside HLA-allele-positive subsets. Repertoires with fewer than 30,000 or more than 120,000 public chains were left out of co-occurrence clustering, as were five repertoires with anomalous nucleotide sharing. Entries here come from immuneACCESS through TCRdb and include only in-frame sequences with V and J called. Some clones fail to appear in such tables; in the studies checked, an unresolved V gene covers under half of the shortfall, and the cause of the remainder is unknown. V, J and clone size derive from that table, while D and trimming were established from the DNA sequence. This sample is represented by 95,000 to 150,000 clones; 75% to 85% of them were singletons. The leading ten clones occupy nearly 9.5% of the sample.

The cohort was made up of several hundred healthy bone marrow donors. At the time of sampling, every cohort member was nominally healthy, though immune exposures that went unrecorded were likely present. The donor was CMV seropositive and belonged to the group of 250 to 350 seropositive cohort members. A peripheral blood sample was provided by each donor, and peripheral blood mononuclear cells were used for TCR beta sequencing. Genomic DNA extraction from the blood cell samples was performed with the Qiagen DNeasy Blood Extraction Kit. This receptor was obtained from a woman aged 45-65 years in good health and CMV-seropositive. The V and J genes are TRBV5-5 and TRBJ1-2; D gene: possibly TRBD1, on 6 matching bases. The sample taken for sequencing was PBMCs. The nucleotide sequence is TGTGCCAGCAGCCTACAGGGTGCCTATGGCTACACCTTC. The resulting protein is CASSLQGAYGYTF.